This paragraph reports one T cell receptor beta chain. Antigen specificity is unknown. This specimen belongs to a study of T cell responses to AZD1222 COVID-19 vaccine. Study at large: Both about-4-week and about-12-week second-dose recipients were combined. Study outcomes and limitations: Most donors were white British and more were female, and clonal diversity was possibly underestimated. Sampling captured repertoires only after the peak T cell response.

This CDR3 comprises 13 residues. Germline assignment: CDR1 LNHDA and CDR2 SQIVND (reference sequence). V gave up 4 bases and J gave up 15 bases, with 19 bases separating them. Libraries were prepared by immunoSEQ multiplex PCR; TCRdb keeps only in-frame clonotypes and omits some of them. Among some 170,000 clones listed, 85% to 90% were seen once. Material: peripheral blood, obtained on day 0 of AZD1222 vaccination. This clonotype was sampled from an adult in good health. V gene TRBV19 combines with J gene TRBJ2-1, with D perhaps being TRBD1 or TRBD2 (5 bases each). In nucleotides, the CDR3 is TGTGCCAGTAGTAGCACTCCGGGACCAACACTGTTCTTC. Protein sequence: CASSSTPGPTLFF.